This record covers a single T cell receptor beta chain. This clone was counted only a few times. The clone's antigen remains unknown. The input lacks base qualities; no much larger clone sits a single base away. Library construction relied on the immunoSEQ multiplex PCR assay. For the multiplex PCR, a mixture combining 60 forward primers for TCR Vbeta segments and 13 reverse primers for TCR Jbeta segments was used. Amplification of the CDR3 region of rearranged TCR beta genes was performed with a multiplex PCR assay on genomic DNA. The amplified TCR beta libraries were sequenced on the Illumina HiSeq System as 87-base-pair reads. The original methods were these. A later analysis tallied 70 million to 100 million unique TCR beta chains across the 700 or so repertoires, and about 10 million of those chains were shared by two or more donors. Raw reads were error-corrected and collapsed into unique sequences with a nearest-neighbor algorithm that merged closely related sequences to remove PCR and sequencing errors. Alignment of CDR3 sequences to IMGT reference sequences was used to assign V, D and J gene segments. Each retained sequence needed at least a six-nucleotide match to both a V gene segment and a J gene segment. Rearrangements were classified as productive when the CDR3 lacked stop codons and remained in frame with V and J, and all other rearrangements were classified as non-productive. CDR3 was defined according to IMGT convention as the region running from the second conserved V-encoded cysteine to the conserved J-encoded phenylalanine. Sequences without an unambiguous match to a single V gene segment were excluded from the earlier analysis of 450 to 750 of the donors. An earlier analysis of fewer than 650 of the donors classified V segments as functional when productive rearrangements were above 56.7% and as segregating when the standard deviation between donors was above 5%. A statistical classification framework was developed to diagnose cytomegalovirus status using the catalog of TCR beta chain sequences. V and J gene assignment, in a later analysis, came from comparing TCR nucleotide sequences with IMGT/GENE-DB human TR gene sequences. Using the TCRdist pipeline, a later analysis assigned CDR3 sequences along with most-parsimonious VDJ recombination scenarios. A later analysis defined each TCR beta chain by its CDR3 amino acid sequence plus V-gene family, and excluded reads lacking a unique V-gene family. To address suspected cross-contamination and a sequencing artifact, a later analysis removed several hundred highly shared, low-generation-probability nucleotide sequences. In a later analysis, a clonal expansion index was calculated for each public chain from normalized within-repertoire ranks of inferred template counts. In a later analysis, generation probabilities were computed with a VDJ recombination model fitted to out-of-frame rearrangements, and the resulting probabilities were checked against IGoR. Hypergeometric tests were used in a later analysis to score TCR-TCR, TCR-HLA and TCR-CMV co-occurrence, with a repertoire-size bias correction applied to the TCR pairs. In a later analysis, false discovery rates were estimated by permuting HLA or CMV assignments 20 times. In a later analysis, co-occurring TCRs were grouped with DBSCAN, and TCRdist sequence similarity was added when clustering was performed within HLA-allele-positive subsets. Repertoires with fewer than 30,000 or more than 120,000 public chains were left out of co-occurrence clustering, as were about 5 repertoires with anomalous nucleotide sharing. Drawn from immuneACCESS, this table holds only the in-frame rearrangements with V and J called that TCRdb kept. Clones are partly lost; checked studies trace under half to an unresolved V gene and leave the rest unexplained. V, J and clone size are those of that table, while D and trimming were read from the DNA. The sample yields 55,000 to 80,000 clones; 70% to 90% were counted once. The leading ten clones occupy over 2.5% of the sample.

The cohort comprised 710 or so healthy bone marrow donors. At the time of sampling, every cohort member was nominally healthy, though immune exposures that went unrecorded were likely present. The donor was CMV seronegative and was included in the group of hundreds of seronegative cohort members. A peripheral blood sample was provided by each donor, and peripheral blood mononuclear cells were used for TCR beta sequencing. Genomic DNA extraction from the blood cell samples was performed with the Qiagen DNeasy Blood Extraction Kit. These data come from a study of cytomegalovirus exposure and HLA in healthy donors (dated by TCRdb to about 2017). About the study as a whole: According to an earlier analysis of around 600 of the donors, 150 million to 200 million T cells yielded 117 million unique TCR beta sequences and roughly 280 Gb of sequence data. Across about 370 genotyped donors of the cohort, an average of about 250,000 unique TCR beta nucleotide sequences per donor were sequenced, and approximately 19% of those sequences were non-productive. Of the roughly 400 genotyped donors, about 80% fell in the genetic ancestry cluster associated with self-reported Caucasian donors. A later genetic analysis used genome-wide SNP genotypes for about 60% of the 666 donors, treating that subset as a discovery cohort. Alongside the repertoire data, information on donor age, sex, ethnicity and CMV serostatus was compiled. In a later analysis, previously published TCR beta repertoires from 670 or so donors were re-analyzed and high-resolution HLA genotyping was added so that TCR occurrence patterns could be studied. The study used immunosequencing to profile the T cell repertoires of approximately 690 subjects and linked those repertoires to cytomegalovirus serostatus. Both class I and class II loci were covered by HLA typing, at four-digit resolution. Besides the first cohort of 666 subjects, a separate validation cohort made up of over 100 different subjects was used. Every repertoire in the discovery cohort had been generated on one and the same sequencing platform. Typing coverage varied by locus: 629-630 donors for A, B, C, DRB1 and DQB1; 500 to 550 for DQA1; 606 for DPA1; roughly 450 for DPB1. Rather than drawing on any new phenotypic data, the later analysis identified candidate immune exposures from TCR beta sequences and the way those sequences occurred across donors. Roughly 300 gigabases of sequencing data and around 88 million unique TCR sequences made up an early release that covered approximately 620 HLA-typed donors. The study was designed to test whether signatures of past pathogen exposure could be identified by cataloging public T cell receptors. The study combined high-throughput TCR immunosequencing, statistical association of individual TCRs with disease status, and machine learning to predict cytomegalovirus infection status. About 5 DR-DQ haplotypes were handled as single units for association and clustering, since linkage in the cohort was strong. To decide whether each TCR beta V gene segment behaved as functional or pseudogenic, an earlier analysis of some 540 of the donors relied on high-throughput TCR beta sequencing.

What the study reported, not specific to this receptor: In a later analysis, 15,000 to 20,000 TCR beta sequences were associated with specific HLA alleles at a false discovery rate of 0.05. Cytomegalovirus status was reported to be diagnosed by the classifier with high specificity and sensitivity in both the original and validation cohorts. The only immune exposure information available for the cohort was CMV serostatus. Most CMV-associated TCR beta chains appeared to be HLA-restricted in a later analysis, and the HLA associations seemed to be driven largely by CMV exposure. This cohort had only TCR beta chains sequenced, and the lack of alpha or paired-chain data limited which features could be detected. An earlier analysis of approximately 500 of the donors showed that most TCR beta V segments appeared in productive rearrangements either about 87% or about 30% of the time, which broadly matched IMGT annotations. Because HLA typing was missing for some donors at each locus, association tests included only the typed subset. According to the authors, the approach could potentially be generalized to other disease states and immunological phenotypes. In vitro tests confirmed that a few of the cytomegalovirus-associated TCR beta chains recognize cytomegalovirus antigens. Over 15 rarely observed V segments, including chromosome 9 orphons, were excluded from the earlier analysis of some 590 of the donors because counts were too low. While some public TCRs were present in many individuals, most TCR sequences turned up only very rarely across donors. Presence/absence analyses assumed roughly uniform sequencing depth across donors, an assumption that may not hold. The study gave a list of 150 to 200 TCR beta chains associated with cytomegalovirus. Assigning TCR associations to individual alleles was difficult when HLA alleles, especially DR and DQ, strongly co-occurred. V-gene and J-gene trimming of TCR beta chains was associated with a missense DCLRE1C variant in a later genetic analysis, and the association was replicated in an independent cohort. Correlated functional status among segregating V segments might be attributable to linkage disequilibrium, but an unknown experimental factor could not be ruled out. A later analysis found that HLA-associated TCR beta chains were more clonally expanded and had lower generation probabilities than equally common non-associated chains. A later analysis found that TCR association rates varied across HLA loci, with DRB1 alleles showing the most associated TCRs and HLA-C alleles the fewest. A cluster of highly shared sequence variants was judged likely to be a technical artifact of the sequencing pipeline. A further reported finding was that TCR beta sequences accurately predicted the HLA-A and HLA-B alleles for most subjects in the first cohort. Compared with the approximately 670-donor mean, donors in an Asian-associated ancestry cluster had fewer N-insertions in productive TCRs, according to a later genetic analysis. According to a later analysis, parvovirus B19, influenza, CMV and Epstein-Barr virus appeared linked to several top co-occurrence clusters.

Sequencing was done on a sample of PBMCs. The receptor's source is a woman aged 25 to 39 in good health and CMV-seronegative.

The sequenced DNA: TGTGCCAGCAGTGGGCAGGGATTAGAGACCCAGTACTTC. This sequence encodes CASSGQGLETQYF. Recombination connected TRBV2 to TRBJ2-5; TRBD1 is perhaps the D gene, given 5 matching bases. The CDR3 measures 13 amino acids from cysteine to phenylalanine. Only the CDR3 part of the read is kept: 39 bases, read in frame from the first base. Based on the germline V gene, the CDR1 and CDR2 sequences are SNHLY and FYNNEI. The junction carries 10 bases between V and J, which are trimmed by 4 bases and 4 bases respectively.